These 9 T cell receptor beta chains originate from one sample sequenced in a study of shared clonotypes between healthy human individuals. Assay: immunoSEQ multiplex PCR; the TCRdb copy retains only in-frame clones and omits some. The sample yields 700,000 to 950,000 clones, 96% seen once. Terminally differentiated effector memory CD45RA+ cells were left out of the naive CD8 fraction, which was CD45RO-negative and positively selected for CCR7. The sample comprised naive CD8+ T cells sorted from blood. Receptors originate from a man younger than 45 in good health.

This clone was seen once. The V call is TRBV4-1, the J call TRBJ2-2; 8 bases map to TRBD2. This CDR3 is 15 amino acids long. J was trimmed by 7 bases and V by 3 bases; bases with no gene match: 7. Germline V gives CDR1 MGHRA, CDR2 YSYEKL. CDR3 DNA: TGCGCCAGCAGCCACCCAGGACTAGCCCGCGGGGAGCTGTTTTTT. Translating it yields CASSHPGLARGELFF.

This chain links TRBV6-1 with TRBJ2-2; 8 positions agree with TRBD1. Unmatched junction bases numbered 4, after V lost 3 bases and J lost 4 bases. The germline gives CDR1 MNHNS, CDR2 SASEGT. This CDR3 has 15 amino acids. Here the CDR3 reads CASSDPGGRTGELFF. CDR3 in DNA: TGTGCCAGCAGTGATCCAGGGGGCCGCACCGGGGAGCTGTTTTTT.

Concerning this clone itself: Other DNA sequences in the same sample also yield this CDR3. The chain is built from TRBV9 and TRBJ2-1; TRBD2 is a possible D gene (5 bases). Germline V CDR1 and CDR2: SGDLS, YYNGEE. The V end lost 7 bases, the J end lost 6 bases, and 5 bases lay between the germline ends. The CDR3 length is 10 residues. The CDR3 reads CASGSNEQFF. DNA for the CDR3: TGTGCCAGCGGGAGCAATGAGCAGTTCTTC. Supplemented by reference TRBV9 and TRBJ2-1, the full variable domain reads DSGVTQTPKHLITATGQRVTLRCSPRSGDLSVYWYQQSLDQGLQFLIQYYNGEERAKGNILERFSAQQFPDLHSELNLSSLELGDSALYFCASGSNEQFFGPGTRLTVL.

This rearrangement joins TRBV6-5 to TRBJ2-7; TRBD2 matches at 7 bases. Germline V CDR1 and CDR2: MNHEY, SVGAGI. CDR3 size: 11 residues. Unmatched junction bases numbered 3, after V lost 7 bases and J lost 6 bases. The CDR3 is CASTGGVEQYF. The CDR3, as DNA: TGTGCCAGCACTGGGGGGGTCGAGCAGTACTTC.

This chain uses TRBV4-1 with TRBJ2-1; 11 bases agree with TRBD2. The CDR3 covers 18 residues. The ends lost 5 bases at V and 3 bases at J; junction bases unmatched: 12. The germline V gene encodes CDR1 MGHRA and CDR2 YSYEKL. The CDR3 sequence: CASSESGSGRAIYNEQFF. In DNA form, the CDR3 reads TGCGCCAGCAGCGAAAGTGGTAGCGGGAGGGCCATCTACAATGAGCAGTTCTTC.

On this clone: The identical CDR3 is also encoded by other nucleotide sequences in the sample. J is TRBJ2-1 and V is TRBV28; D may correspond to TRBD1 or TRBD2 (5 bases each). The CDR3 has 11 residues. Per germline, CDR1 MDHEN and CDR2 SYDVKM. Trimming removed 4 bases at V and 7 bases at J, with 5 bases between. This CDR3 reads CASSWGNEQFF. CDR3 DNA: TGTGCCAGCAGTTGGGGGAATGAGCAGTTCTTC. The full variable domain, completed using reference TRBV28 and TRBJ2-1, is DVKVTQSSRYLVKRTGEKVFLECVQDMDHENMFWYRQDPGLGLRLIYFSYDVKMKEKGDIPEGYSVSREKKERFSLILESASTNQTSMYLCASSWGNEQFFGPGTRLTVL.

In regard to this clone: The sample has other DNA sequences that encode this CDR3 too. This chain joins TRBV11-2 and TRBJ2-5; D might be TRBD2 (5 bases). Germline V gene lookup returns CDR1 SGHAT and CDR2 FQNNGV. The CDR3 length is 13 residues. V lost 1 base and J lost 2, with 5 bases in between. The DNA for the CDR3 is TGTGCCAGCAGCTTAGGCGGGCAAGAGACCCAGTACTTC. Protein sequence: CASSLGGQETQYF.

The chain joins TRBV7-9 to TRBJ2-1; tentatively, D is TRBD2 (5 bases). Germline-derived CDR1 and CDR2 are SEHNR and FQNEAQ (reference sequence). The CDR3 has 15 residues. V dropped 1 base and J dropped 4 bases, with 11 bases sitting between them. The chain's CDR3 is CASSLGAEIYNEQFF. In DNA, the CDR3 is TGTGCCAGCAGCTTAGGAGCGGAGATTTACAATGAGCAGTTCTTC.

V gene TRBV29-1 combines with J gene TRBJ1-1; maybe TRBD1 (5 bases). The V gene's germline CDR1 is SQVTM and CDR2 ANQGSEA. The CDR3 extends over 18 amino acids. V lost 7 bases and J lost 7, with 34 bases in between. The CDR3 sequence is CSAPSIGAGPKEGLEAFF. The CDR3 region has the DNA TGCAGCGCCCCCTCGATCGGGGCAGGACCAAAAGAAGGTCTTGAAGCTTTCTTT.